Presented here are 18 T cell receptor beta chains from one specimen sequenced in a study of early T cells in non-severe SARS-CoV-2 infection. MiXCR, run by TCRdb on the 5' RACE reads, gives a single entry per CDR3 protein. The sample records about 83,000 distinct CDR3 sequences, 10% to 15% being singletons. Sequencing was done on a sample of whole blood. Every receptor here comes from an adult who was a healthcare worker with PCR-confirmed SARS-CoV-2 infection or an uninfected control (not recorded which).

The V and J genes are TRBV12-3 or TRBV12-4 and TRBJ1-1; 10 nucleotides align to TRBD1. The V segment lost 4 bases and the J segment 6 bases; nucleotides outside the gene matches: 8. This CDR3 spans 15 amino acids. The CDR3 nucleotides read TGTGCCAGCAGTTCCAGCGGGACAGGGGCTGCTGAAGCTTTCTTT. This encodes CASSSSGTGAAEAFF.

This clonotype was picked up a small number of times. J is TRBJ2-1 and V is TRBV29-1, with 11 bases lining up with TRBD2. Trimming removed 4 bases from V and 2 bases from J; junction bases left unmatched: 1. Per the germline V gene, CDR1 is SQVTM and CDR2 is ANQGSEA. The CDR3 runs to 14 residues. In nucleotides, the CDR3 is TGCAGCGTTGCGACTAGCGGGGCCTACAATGAGCAGTTCTTC. Protein product: CSVATSGAYNEQFF.

This clonotype has more than one count but fewer than ten. The chain uses TRBV11-2 and TRBJ2-5; TRBD1 aligns across 8 bases. Germline lookup yields CDR1 SGHAT and CDR2 FQNNGV. J lost 5 bases, V lost 5 bases, and 7 bases had no gene match. The CDR3 contains 14 residues. The CDR3 sequence is CASSVSRGLETQYF. CDR3 coding DNA: TGTGCCAGCAGCGTCAGCAGGGGGCTGGAGACCCAGTACTTC.

This clonotype was seen a few times. This chain connects TRBV12-5 to TRBJ2-1; TRBD2 matches at 11 bases. Germline lookup yields CDR1 LGHNT and CDR2 FRNRAP. The CDR3 spans 16 residues. With 3 bases clipped from V and 9 bases from J, the junction kept 10 bases outside the gene matches. CDR3 bases: TGTGCTAGTGGTTTCATCACTAGCGGGAGTGGGGGTGAGCAGTTCTTC. Encoded protein: CASGFITSGSGGEQFF.

This clonotype occurred a few times. The chain carries TRBV11-2 and TRBJ1-2; D call uncertain. Trimming took off 3 bases at V and 8 bases at J, with 13 bases between the two ends. The CDR3 covers 13 residues. CDR1 and CDR2 (germline): SGHAT, FQNNGV. This CDR3 is CASSFSGLRGYTF. In DNA form, the CDR3 reads TGTGCCAGCAGCTTTTCGGGTTTGAGGGGCTACACCTTC.

This clonotype was counted only a few times. The chain links TRBV6-6 to TRBJ1-3; 11 positions agree with TRBD1. The trim removed 5 bases at V and 4 bases at J, leaving 4 bases unmatched. This CDR3 region has 15 residues. Germline V lookup: CDR1 MNHNY, CDR2 SVGAGI (reference sequence). CDR3 loop: CASSRTGGEGNTIYF. CDR3 sequence (DNA): TGTGCCAGCAGTCGGACAGGGGGCGAGGGAAACACCATATATTTT.

V and J are TRBV6-6 and TRBJ1-1; weak D call: TRBD1 (6 bases). CDR3 length equals 13 residues. Per the germline V gene, CDR1 is MNHNY and CDR2 is SVGAGI (reference sequence). The ends were cut back, 6 bases at V and 8 bases at J, with 16 bases in the middle. CDR3 residues: CASSLSDSGEAFF. The DNA for the CDR3 is TGTGCCAGCAGCCTCTCGGACAGCGGAGAAGCTTTCTTT.

This clonotype was observed a few times. The genes are TRBV6-6 and TRBJ1-2; D remains unclear. The germline CDR1 and CDR2 sequences are MNHNY and SVGAGI (reference sequence). The CDR3 covers 15 residues. The V end lost 0 bases, the J end lost 8 bases, and 16 bases lay between the germline ends. In DNA form, the CDR3 reads TGTGCCAGCAGTTACTCAGGTGGAAGTGCCGGAGGCTACACCTTC. It codes for CASSYSGGSAGGYTF.

The DNA of the CDR3 is TGCGCCAGCAGCTCCACAGGGTGGGGAGATACGCAGTATTTT. Amino acids: CASSSTGWGDTQYF. The genes are TRBV5-1 and TRBJ2-3; weak D call: TRBD1 (6 bases). CDR3 length: 14 residues. V lost 3 bases and J lost 5, with 13 bases in between. The germline CDR1 and CDR2 sequences are SGHRS and YFSETQ.

V and J are TRBV24-1 and TRBJ2-1; perhaps TRBD2 as D (5 bases). CDR3 length: 14 amino acids. Trimming removed 9 bases at V and 0 bases at J, with 11 bases between. Germline loops: CDR1 KGHDR, CDR2 SFDVKD. The CDR3 sequence: CATARRGSYNEQFF. In DNA form, the CDR3 reads TGTGCCACCGCACGTCGGGGCTCCTACAATGAGCAGTTCTTC.

This clonotype was detected ten times or more. V and J are TRBV4-2 and TRBJ2-1; the match to TRBD2 covers 8 bases. CDR1 is LGHNA, CDR2 YNFKEQ, per germline. The V and J ends lost 1 base and 15 bases, in that order; junction bases with no gene match: 20. This CDR3 has 17 residues. The CDR3 DNA follows: TGTGCCAGCAGCCAAGGCCTCAGTCTAGCGGGCTTTACTCTTCTGTTCTTC. This sequence encodes CASSQGLSLAGFTLLFF.

This clonotype was counted only a few times. The chain is built from TRBV29-1 and TRBJ1-1; 9 bases are shared with TRBD1. CDR1 and CDR2 from the germline V gene are SQVTM and ANQGSEA. After removal of 6 bases from V and 5 bases from J, the junction contained 7 bases not matched to a gene. The CDR3 covers 13 residues. CDR3 DNA sequence: TGCAGCGTCCAGACAGGGGGACAAACTGAAGCTTTCTTT. Its protein is CSVQTGGQTEAFF.

This clonotype has at least ten counts. J is TRBJ2-5 and V is TRBV11-3; TRBD1 agrees at 10 bases. Trimming at V came to 4 bases and at J to 2 bases, leaving 4 bases not matched to a gene. The CDR3 spans 15 residues. Germline V gene sequence: CDR1 SGHNT, CDR2 YENEEA. CDR3 in amino acids: CASSSGQGGQETQYF. Here the CDR3 DNA reads TGTGCCAGCAGCTCCGGACAGGGGGGACAAGAGACCCAGTACTTC.

This clonotype was counted only a few times. This chain connects TRBV13 to TRBJ2-1, with a possible D match to TRBD2 (5 bases). This CDR3 is built from 15 residues. Germline-derived CDR1 and CDR2 are PRHDT and FYEKMQ (reference sequence). Trimming removed 5 bases from V and 8 bases from J, with 19 bases in between. In nucleotides, the CDR3 is TGTGCCAGCAGCGGAACCGGACTTGCCCAACATGAGCAGTTCTTC. Its protein is CASSGTGLAQHEQFF.

This chain joins TRBV4-1 and TRBJ1-5, with unresolved D. The CDR3 totals 13 residues. Per the germline V gene, CDR1 is MGHRA and CDR2 is YSYEKL. V lost 0 bases to trimming and J lost 8 bases, with 8 bases between them. The CDR3 DNA sequence: TGCGCCAGCAGCCAAGATGCGGTGAAGCCCCAGCATTTT. Amino acids: CASSQDAVKPQHF.

This clonotype was seen many times. The chain combines TRBV18 with TRBJ2-7; tentatively, D is TRBD1 (5 bases). Per the germline V gene, CDR1 is KGHSH and CDR2 is LQKENI. Deletions cut 1 base from V and 2 bases from J, with 9 bases between. This CDR3 spans 14 amino acids. The CDR3 nucleotides are TGTGCCAGCTCACCACAGCAGGGCCCCTACGAGCAGTACTTC. Amino acid sequence: CASSPQQGPYEQYF.

The J gene is TRBJ2-1, the V gene TRBV20-1, with a weak D call TRBD2 (6 bases). V was pared by 0 bases and J by 8 bases, with 8 bases between. This CDR3 has 12 residues. Germline V gene data show CDR1 as DFQATT and CDR2 as SNEGSKA (reference sequence). CDR3 in amino acids: CSARDERDEQFF. The CDR3 DNA sequence: TGCAGTGCTAGAGATGAGCGGGATGAGCAGTTCTTC.

A few counts support this clonotype. The chain employs TRBV12-3 or TRBV12-4 and TRBJ1-2; weak D call: TRBD1 (6 bases). The CDR3 runs 14 residues. The V end was cut by 2 bases, the J end by 7 bases, with 14 bases between. The CDR3 region has the DNA TGTGCCAGCAGTTTAATCGGGCAGGGGTTTGGCTACACCTTC. Its translation: CASSLIGQGFGYTF.